This T cell receptor (beta chain) was recorded in a study of OX40 agonist ivuxolimab in advanced cancers. About the study: There were three patients with partial responses, one having hepatocellular carcinoma and two cutaneous melanoma.

TCRdb keeps only in-frame clones here, not all; method: immunoSEQ multiplex PCR. The data contain tens of thousands of clones, around 83% of them singletons. Autoimmune disease history or systemic immunosuppression meant exclusion. Study-level points and caveats: Normalized T-cell clonal expansion was also low in some nonresponders. There was clonal expansion of CD4+ and CD8+ blood T cells by week 6 at 0.1 to 3.0 mg/kg.

The CDR3 spans 14 residues. Germline loops: CDR1 WNHNN, CDR2 SYGVQD (reference sequence). Trimming took 4 bases from V and 1 from J, leaving 10 bases between them. Notes on this clone: The antigen is not known.

This specimen consisted of CD4+ or CD8+ T cells sorted from blood, obtained in a trial of the OX40 agonist ivuxolimab. This rearrangement joins TRBV10-1 to TRBJ2-5, with D possibly being TRBD2 (7 bases). The clonotype comes from an adult with an advanced solid tumor such as melanoma, head and neck, liver or kidney cancer. CDR3 sequence reads: CASSVGGPQETQYF. The CDR3 DNA reads as TGCGCCAGCAGTGTCGGGGGGCCCCAAGAGACCCAGTACTTC.